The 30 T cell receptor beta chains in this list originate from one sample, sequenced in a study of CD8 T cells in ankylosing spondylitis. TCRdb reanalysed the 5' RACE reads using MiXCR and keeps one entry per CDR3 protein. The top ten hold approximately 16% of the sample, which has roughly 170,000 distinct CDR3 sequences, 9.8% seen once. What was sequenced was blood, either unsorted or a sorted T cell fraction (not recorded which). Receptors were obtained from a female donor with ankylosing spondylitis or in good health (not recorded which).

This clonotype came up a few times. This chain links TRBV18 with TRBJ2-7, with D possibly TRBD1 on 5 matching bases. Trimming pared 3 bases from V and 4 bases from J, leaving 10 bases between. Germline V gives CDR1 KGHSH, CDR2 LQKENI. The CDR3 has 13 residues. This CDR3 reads CASSPDDRYEQYF. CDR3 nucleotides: TGTGCCAGCTCACCCGACGACAGATACGAGCAGTACTTC.

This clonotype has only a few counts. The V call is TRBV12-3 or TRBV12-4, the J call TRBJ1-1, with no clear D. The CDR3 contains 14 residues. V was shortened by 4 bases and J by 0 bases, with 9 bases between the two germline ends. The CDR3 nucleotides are TGTGCCAGCAGTTGGACTGTAATGAACACTGAAGCTTTCTTT. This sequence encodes CASSWTVMNTEAFF.

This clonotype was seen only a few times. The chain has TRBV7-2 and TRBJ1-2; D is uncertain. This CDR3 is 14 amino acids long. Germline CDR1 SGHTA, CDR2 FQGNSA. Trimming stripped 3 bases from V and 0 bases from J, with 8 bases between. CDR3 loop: CASSFSAANYGYTF. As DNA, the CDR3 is TGTGCCAGCAGCTTTAGCGCAGCTAACTATGGCTACACCTTC. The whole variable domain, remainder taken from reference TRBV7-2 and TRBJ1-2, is GAGVSQSPSNKVTEKGKDVELRCDPISGHTALYWYRQSLGQGLEFLIYFQGNSAPDKSGLPSDRFSAERTGGSVSTLTIQRTQQEDSAVYLCASSFSAANYGYTFGSGTRLTVV.

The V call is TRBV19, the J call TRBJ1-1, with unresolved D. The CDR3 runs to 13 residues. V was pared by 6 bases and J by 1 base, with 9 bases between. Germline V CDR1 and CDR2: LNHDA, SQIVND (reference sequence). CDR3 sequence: CASRASANTEAFF. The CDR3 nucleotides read TGTGCCAGTAGGGCTTCGGCGAACACTGAAGCTTTCTTT.

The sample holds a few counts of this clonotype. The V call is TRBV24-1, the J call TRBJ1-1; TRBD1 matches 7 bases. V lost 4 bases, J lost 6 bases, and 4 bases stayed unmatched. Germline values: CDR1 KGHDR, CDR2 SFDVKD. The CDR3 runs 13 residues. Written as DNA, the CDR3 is TGTGCCACCAGTGACCCCGACAGGGCTGAAGCTTTCTTT. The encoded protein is CATSDPDRAEAFF.

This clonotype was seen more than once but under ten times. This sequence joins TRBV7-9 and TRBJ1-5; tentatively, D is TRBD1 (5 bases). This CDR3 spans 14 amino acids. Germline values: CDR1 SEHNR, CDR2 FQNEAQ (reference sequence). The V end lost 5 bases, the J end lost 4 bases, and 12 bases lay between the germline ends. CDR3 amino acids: CASSAAQGNQPQHF. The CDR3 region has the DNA TGTGCCAGCAGCGCCGCTCAGGGAAATCAGCCCCAGCATTTT.

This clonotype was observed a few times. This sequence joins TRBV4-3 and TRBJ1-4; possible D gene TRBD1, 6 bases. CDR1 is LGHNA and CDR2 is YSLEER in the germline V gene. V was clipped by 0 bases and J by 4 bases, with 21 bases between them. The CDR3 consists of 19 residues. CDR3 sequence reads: CASSQDGLDTGSYNEKLFF. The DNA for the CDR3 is TGCGCCAGCAGCCAAGATGGTTTAGATACAGGGTCTTATAATGAAAAACTGTTTTTT.

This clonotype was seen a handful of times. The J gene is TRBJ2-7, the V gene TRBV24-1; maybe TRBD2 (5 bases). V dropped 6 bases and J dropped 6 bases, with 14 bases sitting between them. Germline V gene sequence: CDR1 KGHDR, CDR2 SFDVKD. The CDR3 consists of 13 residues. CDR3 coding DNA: TGTGCCACCAGTTCCGGGGATCCCAGCGAGCAGTACTTC. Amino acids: CATSSGDPSEQYF.

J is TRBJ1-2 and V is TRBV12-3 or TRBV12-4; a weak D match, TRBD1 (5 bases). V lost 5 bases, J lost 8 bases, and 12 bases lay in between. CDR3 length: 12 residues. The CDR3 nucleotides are TGTGCCAGCAGTCCAGGGCAATGGGGCTACACCTTC. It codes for CASSPGQWGYTF.

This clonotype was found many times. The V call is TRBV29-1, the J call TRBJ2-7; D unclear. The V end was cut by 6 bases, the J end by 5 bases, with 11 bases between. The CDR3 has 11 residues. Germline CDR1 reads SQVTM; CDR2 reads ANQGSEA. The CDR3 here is CSVRLADEQYF. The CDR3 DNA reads TGCAGCGTCCGATTGGCGGACGAGCAGTACTTC.

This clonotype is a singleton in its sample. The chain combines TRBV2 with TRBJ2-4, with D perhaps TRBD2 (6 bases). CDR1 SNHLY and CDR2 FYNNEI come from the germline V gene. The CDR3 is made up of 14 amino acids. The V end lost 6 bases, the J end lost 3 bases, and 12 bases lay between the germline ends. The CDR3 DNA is TGTGCCAGCAGCGGTAGCGGCGTCAAAAACATTCAGTACTTC. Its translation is CASSGSGVKNIQYF. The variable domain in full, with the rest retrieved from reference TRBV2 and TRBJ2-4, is EPEVTQTPSHQVTQMGQEVILRCVPISNHLYFYWYRQILGQKVEFLVSFYNNEISEKSEIFDDQFSVERPDGSNFTLKIRSTKLEDSAMYFCASSGSGVKNIQYFGAGTRLSVL.

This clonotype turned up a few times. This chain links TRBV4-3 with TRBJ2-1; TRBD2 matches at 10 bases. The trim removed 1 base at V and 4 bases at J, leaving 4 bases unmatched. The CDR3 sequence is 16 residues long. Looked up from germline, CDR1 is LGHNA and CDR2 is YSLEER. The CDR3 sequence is CASSQATSGSYNEQFF. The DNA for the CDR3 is TGCGCCAGCAGCCAAGCGACTAGCGGGTCTTACAATGAGCAGTTCTTC.

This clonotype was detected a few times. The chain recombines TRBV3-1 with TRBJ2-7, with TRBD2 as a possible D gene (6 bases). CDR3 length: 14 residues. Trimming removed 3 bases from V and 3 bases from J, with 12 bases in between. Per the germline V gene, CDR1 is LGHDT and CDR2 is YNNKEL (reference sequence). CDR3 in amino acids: CASSQVGSLYEQYF. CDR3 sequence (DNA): TGTGCCAGCAGCCAGGTCGGGAGCCTCTACGAGCAGTACTTC.

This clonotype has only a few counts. The CDR3, as DNA: TGCGCCAGCAGCTTGGCAGGGGAGGTTGAGCAGTTCTTC. Amino acids: CASSLAGEVEQFF. The gene calls are TRBV5-1 and TRBJ2-1; tentatively, D is TRBD1 or TRBD2 (6 bases each). From germline, CDR1 is SGHRS and CDR2 YFSETQ. Trimming stripped 0 bases from V and 9 bases from J, with 10 bases between. This CDR3 comprises 13 residues. Drawing the rest from reference TRBV5-1 and TRBJ2-1, the complete variable domain is KAGVTQTPRYLIKTRGQQVTLSCSPISGHRSVSWYQQTPGQGLQFLFEYFSETQRNKGNFPGRFSGRQFSNSRSEMNVSTLELGDSALYLCASSLAGEVEQFFGPGTRLTVL.

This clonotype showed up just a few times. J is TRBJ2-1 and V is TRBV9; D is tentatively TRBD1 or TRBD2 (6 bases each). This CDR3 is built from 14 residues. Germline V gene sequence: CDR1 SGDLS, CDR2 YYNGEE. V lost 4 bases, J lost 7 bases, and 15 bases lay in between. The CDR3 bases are TGTGCCAGCAGCCGCGGGGCAGGGGCGAATGAGCAGTTCTTC. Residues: CASSRGAGANEQFF.

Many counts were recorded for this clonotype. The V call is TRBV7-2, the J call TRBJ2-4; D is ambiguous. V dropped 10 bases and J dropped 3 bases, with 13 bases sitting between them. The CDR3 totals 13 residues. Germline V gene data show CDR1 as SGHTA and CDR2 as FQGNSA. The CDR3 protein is CATEGWGKNIQYF. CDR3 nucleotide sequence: TGTGCCACGGAAGGGTGGGGCAAAAACATTCAGTACTTC.

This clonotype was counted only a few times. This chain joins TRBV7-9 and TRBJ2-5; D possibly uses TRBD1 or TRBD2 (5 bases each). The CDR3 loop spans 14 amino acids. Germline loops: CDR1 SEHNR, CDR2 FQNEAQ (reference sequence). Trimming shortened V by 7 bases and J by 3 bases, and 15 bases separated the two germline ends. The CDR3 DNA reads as TGTGCCAGCATTCGGGGCAGTTTAGAAGAGACCCAGTACTTC. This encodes CASIRGSLEETQYF.

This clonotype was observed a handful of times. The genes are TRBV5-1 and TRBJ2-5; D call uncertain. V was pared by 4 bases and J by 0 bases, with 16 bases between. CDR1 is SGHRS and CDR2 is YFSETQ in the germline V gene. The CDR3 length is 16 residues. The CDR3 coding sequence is TGCGCCAGCAGCCCAGGCGGCAGTCCGTACCAAGAGACCCAGTACTTC. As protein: CASSPGGSPYQETQYF.

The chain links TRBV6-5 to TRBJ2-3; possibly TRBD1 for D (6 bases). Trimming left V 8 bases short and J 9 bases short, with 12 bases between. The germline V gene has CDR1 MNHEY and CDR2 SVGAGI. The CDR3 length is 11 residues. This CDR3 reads CASRLGGTQYF. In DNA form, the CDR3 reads TGTGCCAGCCGGCTAGGGGGAACGCAGTATTTT.

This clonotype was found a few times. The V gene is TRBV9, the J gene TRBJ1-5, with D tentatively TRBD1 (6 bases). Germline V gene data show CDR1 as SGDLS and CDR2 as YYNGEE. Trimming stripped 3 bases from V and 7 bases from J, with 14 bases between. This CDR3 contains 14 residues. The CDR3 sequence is CASSEGGAGQPQHF. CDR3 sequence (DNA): TGTGCCAGCAGCGAGGGGGGCGCGGGACAGCCCCAGCATTTT.

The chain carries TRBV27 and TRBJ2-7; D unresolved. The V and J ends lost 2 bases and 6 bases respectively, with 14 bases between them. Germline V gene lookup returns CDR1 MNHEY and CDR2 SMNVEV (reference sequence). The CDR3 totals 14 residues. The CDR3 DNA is TGTGCCAGCAGTTTAGGGGTGGTCCCTCGCGAGCAGTACTTC. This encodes CASSLGVVPREQYF.

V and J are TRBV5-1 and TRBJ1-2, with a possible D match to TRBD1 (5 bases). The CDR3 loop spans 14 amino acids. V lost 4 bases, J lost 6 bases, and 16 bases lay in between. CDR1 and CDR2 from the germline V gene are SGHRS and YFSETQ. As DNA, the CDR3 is TGCGCCAGCAGCCCAGACGGGATAGGGGATGGCTACACCTTC. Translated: CASSPDGIGDGYTF.

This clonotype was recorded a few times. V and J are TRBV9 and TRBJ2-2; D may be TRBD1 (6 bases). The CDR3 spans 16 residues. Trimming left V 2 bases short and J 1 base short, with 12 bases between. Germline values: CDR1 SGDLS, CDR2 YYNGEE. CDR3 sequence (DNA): TGTGCCAGCAGCGTCCCCCGGGACAAGAACACCGGGGAGCTGTTTTTT. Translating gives CASSVPRDKNTGELFF.

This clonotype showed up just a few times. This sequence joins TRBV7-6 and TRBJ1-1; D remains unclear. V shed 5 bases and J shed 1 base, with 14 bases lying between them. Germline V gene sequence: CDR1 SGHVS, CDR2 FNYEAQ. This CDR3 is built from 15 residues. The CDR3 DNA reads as TGTGCCAGCAGCCTAACGGCCTCAGGGAACACTGAAGCTTTCTTT. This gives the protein CASSLTASGNTEAFF.

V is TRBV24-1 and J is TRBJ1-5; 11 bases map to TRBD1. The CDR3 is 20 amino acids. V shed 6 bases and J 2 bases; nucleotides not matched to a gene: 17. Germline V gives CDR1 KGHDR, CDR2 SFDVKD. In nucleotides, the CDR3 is TGTGCCACCAGTCCCTCGGAGGGACAGGGGGGCTATCGGGGCAATCAGCCCCAGCATTTT. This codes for CATSPSEGQGGYRGNQPQHF.

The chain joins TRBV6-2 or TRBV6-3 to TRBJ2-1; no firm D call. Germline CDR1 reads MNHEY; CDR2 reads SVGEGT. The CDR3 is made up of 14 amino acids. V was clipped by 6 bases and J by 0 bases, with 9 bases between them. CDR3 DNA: TGTGCCAGCAGAATGGGCGGCTCCTACAATGAGCAGTTCTTC. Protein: CASRMGGSYNEQFF.

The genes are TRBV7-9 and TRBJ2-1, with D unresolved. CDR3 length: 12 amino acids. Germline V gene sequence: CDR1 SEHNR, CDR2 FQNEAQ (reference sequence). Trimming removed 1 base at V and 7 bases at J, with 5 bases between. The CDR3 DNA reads TGTGCCAGCAGCTTAGTGGAGAATGAGCAGTTCTTC. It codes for CASSLVENEQFF.

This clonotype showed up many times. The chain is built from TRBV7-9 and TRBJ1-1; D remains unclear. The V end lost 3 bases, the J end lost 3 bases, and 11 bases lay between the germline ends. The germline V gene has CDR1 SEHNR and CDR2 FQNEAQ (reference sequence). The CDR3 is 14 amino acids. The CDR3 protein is CASSFPGLDTEAFF. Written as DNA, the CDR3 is TGTGCCAGCAGCTTCCCTGGGTTGGACACTGAAGCTTTCTTT. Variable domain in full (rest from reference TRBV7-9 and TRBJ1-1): DTGVSQNPRHKITKRGQNVTFRCDPISEHNRLYWYRQTLGQGPEFLTYFQNEAQLEKSRLLSDRFSAERPKGSFSTLEIQRTEQGDSAMYLCASSFPGLDTEAFFGQGTRLTVV.

The chain's CDR3 is CATSSQQGANTEAFF. The CDR3 region has the DNA TGTGCCACCAGCAGTCAACAGGGGGCGAACACTGAAGCTTTCTTT. The rearrangement links TRBV15 to TRBJ1-1; 9 bases are shared with TRBD1. Germline CDR1 and CDR2: LNHNV and YYDKDF (reference sequence). This CDR3 spans 15 amino acids. J was trimmed by 1 base and V by 3 bases; bases with no gene match: 3.

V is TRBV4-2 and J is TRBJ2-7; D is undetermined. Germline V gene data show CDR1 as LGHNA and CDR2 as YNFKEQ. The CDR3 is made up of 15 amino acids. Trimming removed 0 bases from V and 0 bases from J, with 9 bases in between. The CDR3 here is CASSQERQASYEQYF. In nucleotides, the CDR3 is TGTGCCAGCAGCCAAGAGAGGCAGGCCTCCTACGAGCAGTACTTC.